One and the same sample provided the 4 T cell receptor beta chains below, sequenced in a study of vaccination and CD4 T cells after COVID-19. Sequenced with the Oncomine TCR Beta short-read assay was DNA taken from cultured CD4+ T cells. TCRdb ran MiXCR on the PCR reads and lists one entry per CDR3 protein. The table has under 25,000 distinct CDR3 sequences, roughly two fifths seen once; the top ten hold around 13%. Treatment: roughly 11-day PBMC culture with coronavirus spike peptide pools or control peptides (ViraFEST assay). These receptors have no known antigen. The specimen was CD4+ T cells from blood, cultured in vitro. The receptors shown here come from a human donor who had recovered from COVID-19.

This clonotype was counted only a few times. The V and J genes are TRBV28 and TRBJ2-7; D is tentatively TRBD1 or TRBD2 (5 bases each). The CDR3 loop spans 15 amino acids. CDR1 is MDHEN, CDR2 SYDVKM, per germline. The V end was cut by 6 bases, the J end by 2 bases, with 17 bases between. CDR3 loop: CASSRPWGPAYEQYF. For the CDR3, the DNA is TGTGCCAGCAGCCGCCCATGGGGACCGGCCTACGAGCAGTACTTC.

The gene calls are TRBV4-1 and TRBJ2-3; D may correspond to TRBD1 or TRBD2 (5 bases each). Germline CDR1 is MGHRA and CDR2 is YSYEKL. The CDR3 has 19 amino acids. V was cut by 0 bases and J by 6 bases, with 25 bases left in between. CDR3 in amino acids: CASSQDIRLRGGPRDTQYF. The CDR3 DNA reads TGCGCCAGCAGCCAAGACATCCGCCTTCGGGGCGGGCCTAGGGATACGCAGTATTTT.

This clonotype was detected only a few times. This sequence joins TRBV20-1 and TRBJ2-2; 8 bases are shared with TRBD1. CDR1 and CDR2 (germline): DFQATT, SNEGSKA (reference sequence). The CDR3 has 15 residues. The trim removed 2 bases at V and 7 bases at J, leaving 9 bases unmatched. CDR3 in amino acids: CSARWGRGPVGELFF. For the CDR3, the DNA is TGCAGTGCTAGATGGGGCAGGGGGCCGGTCGGGGAGCTGTTTTTT.

The rearrangement uses TRBV20-1 and TRBJ2-5; possibly TRBD2 for D (6 bases). Germline lookup yields CDR1 DFQATT and CDR2 SNEGSKA (reference sequence). The CDR3 runs to 14 residues. V was shortened by 1 base and J by 3 bases, with 12 bases between the two germline ends. DNA for the CDR3: TGCAGTGCTAGAGCCGGTGCGGGGAAAGAGACCCAGTACTTC. Amino acid sequence: CSARAGAGKETQYF.